The clone carrying this TCR beta chain occurred a few times. CDR3 length equals 17 residues. In germline, CDR1 is LNHDA, CDR2 SQIVND (reference sequence). V was cut by 0 bases and J by 6 bases, with 18 bases left in between. Amplification targeted the TCR beta CDR3 regions, with RNA transcripts as the source material. In the first round, RT-PCR was carried out with HTBI primers, and a multiplex PCR formed the second round. TCRdb ran MiXCR on the multiplex PCR reads and lists one entry per CDR3 protein. The data contain 400,000 or so distinct CDR3 sequences, about a sixth of them singletons. These data come from a study of Graves' ophthalmopathy and Graves' hyperthyroidism.

This sequence was found in an adult woman with stable Graves' hyperthyroidism. Sequencing input: peripheral blood. The chain employs TRBV19 and TRBJ1-5; possibly TRBD1 for D (6 bases). The CDR3 coding sequence is TGTGCCAGTAGTATAGATCAATGGAACAGGGTAGGTCAGCCCCAGCATTTT. It encodes CASSIDQWNRVGQPQHF.